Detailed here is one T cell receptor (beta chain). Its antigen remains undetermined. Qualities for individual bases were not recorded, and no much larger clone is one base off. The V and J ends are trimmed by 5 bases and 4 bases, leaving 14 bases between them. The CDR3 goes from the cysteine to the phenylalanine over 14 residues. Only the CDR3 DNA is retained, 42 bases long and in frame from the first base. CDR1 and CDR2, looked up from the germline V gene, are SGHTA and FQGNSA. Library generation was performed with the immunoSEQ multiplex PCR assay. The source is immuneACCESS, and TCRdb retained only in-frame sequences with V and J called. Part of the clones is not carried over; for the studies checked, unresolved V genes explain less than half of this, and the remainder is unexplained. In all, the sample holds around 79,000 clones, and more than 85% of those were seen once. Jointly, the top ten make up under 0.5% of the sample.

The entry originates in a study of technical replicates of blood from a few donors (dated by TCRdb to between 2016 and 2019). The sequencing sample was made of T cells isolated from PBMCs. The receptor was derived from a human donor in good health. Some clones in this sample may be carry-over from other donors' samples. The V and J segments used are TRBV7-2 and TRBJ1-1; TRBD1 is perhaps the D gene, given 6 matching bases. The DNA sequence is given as TGTGCCAGCAGCCTCTTACAGGGAACCACTGAAGCTTTCTTT. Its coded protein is CASSLLQGTTEAFF. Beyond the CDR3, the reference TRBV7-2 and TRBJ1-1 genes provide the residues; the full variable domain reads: GAGVSQSPSNKVTEKGKDVELRCDPISGHTALYWYRQSLGQGLEFLIYFQGNSAPDKSGLPSDRFSAERTGGSVSTLTIQRTQQEDSAVYLCASSLLQGTTEAFFGQGTRLTVV.